The entry below describes one T cell receptor beta chain. The record originates from a study of shared clonotypes between healthy human individuals. The ends were cut back, 2 bases at V and 3 bases at J, with 15 bases in the middle. Germline V lookup: CDR1 SGHRS, CDR2 YFSETQ. The CDR3 spans 15 residues. Cells designated naive CD8 were CD45RO-negative and were positively selected for CCR7, with terminally differentiated effector memory CD45RA+ cells excluded. Profiled with immunoSEQ multiplex PCR; TCRdb holds only in-frame clones, not every one. The table lists 2 million or so clones, about 94% of them singletons.

The TCR was taken from a man younger than 35 in good health. The chain has TRBV5-1 and TRBJ2-7, with D possibly matching TRBD1 (6 bases). Input material: naive CD8+ T cells sorted from blood. The CDR3 DNA reads TGCGCCAGCAGCTTAGACCGGGACACATACTACGAGCAGTACTTC. Its translation: CASSLDRDTYYEQYF.